These 21 T cell receptor beta chains were all obtained from the same sample, sequenced in a study of blood T cells in healthy people across ages. PCR was performed a second time for roughly 7 to 11 cycles using a sample-barcoded 5' primer and a J-beta primer mix. From the 5' RACE reads, TCRdb called clonotypes with MiXCR, one entry per CDR3 protein. The sample lists about 1,600,000 distinct CDR3 sequences; around two fifths were seen once. What was sequenced was blood. These receptors originate from a woman aged 18 to 35 in good health.

This clonotype has ten or more counts. The chain couples TRBV29-1 to TRBJ1-1, with D perhaps matching TRBD1 (5 bases). The CDR3 is 13 amino acids. V lost 4 bases to trimming and J lost 0 bases, with 9 bases between them. CDR1 and CDR2 (germline): SQVTM, ANQGSEA. CDR3 loop: CSVVHRMNTEAFF. CDR3 DNA: TGCAGCGTTGTACACAGGATGAACACTGAAGCTTTCTTT. The full variable domain, in which reference TRBV29-1 and TRBJ1-1 provide the parts outside the CDR3, is SAVISQKPSRDICQRGTSLTIQCQVDSQVTMMFWYRQQPGQSLTLIATANQGSEATYESGFVIDKFPISRPNLTFSTLTVSNMSPEDSSIYLCSVVHRMNTEAFFGQGTRLTVV.

The V call is TRBV6-2 or TRBV6-3, the J call TRBJ1-2; D remains unclear. This CDR3 is built from 13 residues. The germline V and J ends were trimmed by 3 bases and 7 bases, with 12 bases remaining between them. The V gene's germline CDR1 is MNHEY and CDR2 SVGEGT. This chain's CDR3 is CASSYGGKGGYTF. CDR3 nucleotide sequence: TGTGCCAGCAGTTATGGTGGGAAGGGTGGCTACACCTTC.

The chain combines TRBV29-1 with TRBJ2-1; no clear D gene. Gene TRBJ2-7 matches the end of the DNA better, so the J call may be wrong. Germline lookup yields CDR1 SQVTM and CDR2 ANQGSEA. This CDR3 is 14 amino acids long. CDR3 nucleotide sequence: TGCAGCGTTGAGCTGGCGCTCTCCTACAATGAGCAGTACTTC. Translating gives CSVELALSYNEQYF.

This clonotype came up a few times. This sequence joins TRBV10-3 and TRBJ1-2, with TRBD1 as a possible D gene (5 bases). Trimming left V 2 bases short and J 4 bases short, with 11 bases between. The CDR3 is 14 residues long. Germline loops: CDR1 ENHRY, CDR2 SYGVKD. As DNA, the CDR3 is TGTGCCATCAGTGAGCAAGGGGAGGGCTATGGCTACACCTTC. Translated, it gives CAISEQGEGYGYTF.

The chain recombines TRBV5-1 with TRBJ1-2; 7 bases match TRBD1. Germline CDR1 is SGHRS and CDR2 is YFSETQ. Trimming removed 7 bases from V and 6 bases from J; junction bases left unmatched: 15. The CDR3 is 15 residues long. CDR3 sequence: CASRRNTGDSDGYTF. The CDR3, as DNA: TGCGCCAGCCGCAGAAATACAGGGGATTCAGATGGCTACACCTTC.

A word on this clonotype: It may be a read error: a sequence one base away is much more abundant. The rearrangement links TRBV20-1 to TRBJ2-3; TRBD1 or TRBD2 may be the D gene (5 bases each). The CDR3 consists of 13 residues. Per germline, CDR1 DFQATT and CDR2 SNEGSKA (reference sequence). V shed 6 bases and J shed 8 bases, with 18 bases lying between them. The CDR3 protein is CSAIPAQRGTQYF. In DNA, the CDR3 is TGCAGTGCCATACCCGCTCAGAGGGGTACGCAGTATTTT.

The table lists this clonotype with a few counts. V and J are TRBV15 and TRBJ1-2, with D possibly being TRBD1 (6 bases). The CDR3 contains 15 residues. CDR1 and CDR2 (germline): LNHNV, YYDKDF (reference sequence). The ends were cut back, 0 bases at V and 8 bases at J, with 16 bases in the middle. Here the CDR3 reads CATSRDPEGGGGYTF. CDR3 in DNA: TGTGCCACCAGCAGAGATCCGGAGGGGGGTGGAGGCTACACCTTC.

This chain connects TRBV25-1 to TRBJ1-5, with TRBD1 identical over 7 bases. Per the germline V gene, CDR1 is MGHDK and CDR2 is SYGVNS. J was trimmed by 8 bases and V by 3 bases; bases with no gene match: 4. The CDR3 is 13 residues long. The CDR3 DNA follows: TGTGCCAGCAGTGAGGCAGGGGGGGAGCCCCAGCATTTT. Its translation is CASSEAGGEPQHF.

The chain carries TRBV20-1 and TRBJ2-3, with D uncertain. CDR1 is DFQATT and CDR2 is SNEGSKA in the germline V gene (reference sequence). Trimming took off 6 bases at V and 4 bases at J, with 17 bases between the two ends. The length of the CDR3 is 14 residues. Written as DNA, the CDR3 is TGCAGTGCCCCGGATACCCGGGTGGCAGATACGCAGTATTTT. This encodes CSAPDTRVADTQYF.

The chain links TRBV20-1 to TRBJ2-5; D may match TRBD1 or TRBD2 (6 bases each). The last part of the DNA fits TRBJ2-7 better; the J call may be wrong. This CDR3 has 14 residues. Per the germline V gene, CDR1 is DFQATT and CDR2 is SNEGSKA (reference sequence). DNA of the CDR3: TGCAGTGCTAGTCGCCCCGGGGGCCTCTACGAGCAGTACTTC. Translation gives CSASRPGGLYEQYF.

Turning to this clonotype: A read error may be the cause here, since a much bigger clone is one base away. The CDR3 loop reads CASSIIAGGVDEQYF. The CDR3 coding sequence is TGTGCCAGCAGCATAATAGCGGGAGGGGTGGATGAGCAGTACTTC. The chain is built from TRBV2 and TRBJ2-7, with 11 positions matching TRBD2. From germline, CDR1 is SNHLY and CDR2 FYNNEI. CDR3 size: 15 residues. With V trimmed by 6 bases and J by 7 bases, 11 bases remained unmatched.

This chain connects TRBV5-1 to TRBJ2-3; tentatively, D is TRBD2 (7 bases). V was shortened by 1 base and J by 4 bases, with 13 bases between the two germline ends. In germline, CDR1 is SGHRS, CDR2 YFSETQ. This CDR3 region has 15 residues. The CDR3 region is CASSLRGAGADTQYF. CDR3 DNA sequence: TGCGCCAGCAGCTTGAGGGGGGCGGGAGCAGATACGCAGTATTTT.

This chain's CDR3 is CASSLVRAGPYNEQFF. The DNA of the CDR3 is TGTGCCAGCAGCTTAGTCAGGGCCGGGCCCTACAATGAGCAGTTCTTC. This chain connects TRBV5-6 to TRBJ2-1; D might be TRBD1 (5 bases). This CDR3 region has 16 residues. V was trimmed by 2 bases and J by 2 bases, leaving 14 bases between them. Germline CDR1 SGHDT, CDR2 YYEEEE.

The chain links TRBV28 to TRBJ1-2; TRBD1 matches at 7 bases. V lost 10 bases and J lost 0; bases outside the gene matches: 8. This CDR3 is 14 amino acids long. CDR1 is MDHEN, CDR2 SYDVKM, per germline. CDR3 DNA sequence: TGTGCCATCTCCACCGGGACAGCTAACTATGGCTACACCTTC. The encoded protein is CAISTGTANYGYTF.

This clonotype was seen only a few times. This rearrangement joins TRBV29-1 to TRBJ2-2; D assignment may be TRBD1 or TRBD2 (6 bases each). The CDR3 contains 17 residues. Trimming stripped 7 bases from V and 1 base from J, with 22 bases between. The germline CDR1 and CDR2 sequences are SQVTM and ANQGSEA. The CDR3 DNA reads as TGCAGCGCTGGGGCGTGGGGCGGGACACTGAACACCGGGGAGCTGTTTTTT. Translation gives CSAGAWGGTLNTGELFF.

The V call is TRBV7-9, the J call TRBJ2-5, with 7 nucleotides matching TRBD2. CDR1 is SEHNR, CDR2 FQNEAQ, per germline (reference sequence). J lost 5 bases, V lost 5 bases, and 11 bases had no gene match. This CDR3 has 15 residues. Here the CDR3 reads CASSLRLANAETQYF. The CDR3 nucleotides are TGTGCCAGCAGCCTCAGACTAGCTAATGCCGAGACCCAGTACTTC. The full variable domain, in which reference TRBV7-9 and TRBJ2-5 provide the parts outside the CDR3, is DTGVSQNPRHKITKRGQNVTFRCDPISEHNRLYWYRQTLGQGPEFLTYFQNEAQLEKSRLLSDRFSAERPKGSFSTLEIQRTEQGDSAMYLCASSLRLANAETQYFGPGTRLLVL.

This chain links TRBV20-1 with TRBJ2-3; tentatively, D is TRBD2 (6 bases). The CDR3 is made up of 11 amino acids. Trimming removed 6 bases from V and 6 bases from J, with 10 bases in between. CDR1 DFQATT and CDR2 SNEGSKA come from the germline V gene (reference sequence). CDR3 nucleotide sequence: TGCAGTGCCAAACTAGCTGATACGCAGTATTTT. Protein: CSAKLADTQYF.

J is TRBJ2-3 and V is TRBV6-5, with 7 nucleotides matching TRBD1. V gave up 2 bases and J gave up 0 bases; unmatched junction bases: 5. CDR1 and CDR2 (germline): MNHEY, SVGAGI. The CDR3 is 16 amino acids. The CDR3 sequence: CASSYGWDSSTDTQYF. In DNA form, the CDR3 reads TGTGCCAGCAGTTACGGTTGGGACAGTAGCACAGATACGCAGTATTTT.

This sequence joins TRBV2 and TRBJ2-5; 7 bases fit TRBD1. This CDR3 contains 11 residues. CDR1 SNHLY and CDR2 FYNNEI come from the germline V gene. Trimming took 11 bases from V and 5 from J; bases not matched to a gene: 5. CDR3 loop: CAVGQDETQYF. CDR3 DNA: TGTGCCGTTGGACAGGATGAGACCCAGTACTTC.

This chain joins TRBV2 and TRBJ1-5; TRBD1 matches 8 bases. The CDR3 loop spans 15 amino acids. Germline CDR1 reads SNHLY; CDR2 reads FYNNEI. With 4 bases clipped from V and 7 bases from J, the junction kept 9 bases outside the gene matches. The CDR3 loop is CASSGGHGQGQPQHF. The CDR3 region has the DNA TGTGCCAGCAGTGGGGGACACGGACAGGGACAGCCCCAGCATTTT.

The rearrangement links TRBV7-8 to TRBJ2-1; TRBD1 is a possible D gene (5 bases). The V end was cut by 1 base, the J end by 6 bases, with 7 bases between. From germline, CDR1 is SGHVS and CDR2 FQNEAQ. CDR3 size: 13 residues. CDR3 region: CASSLGQSNEQFF. The CDR3 nucleotides read TGTGCCAGCAGCTTAGGACAGAGCAATGAGCAGTTCTTC.